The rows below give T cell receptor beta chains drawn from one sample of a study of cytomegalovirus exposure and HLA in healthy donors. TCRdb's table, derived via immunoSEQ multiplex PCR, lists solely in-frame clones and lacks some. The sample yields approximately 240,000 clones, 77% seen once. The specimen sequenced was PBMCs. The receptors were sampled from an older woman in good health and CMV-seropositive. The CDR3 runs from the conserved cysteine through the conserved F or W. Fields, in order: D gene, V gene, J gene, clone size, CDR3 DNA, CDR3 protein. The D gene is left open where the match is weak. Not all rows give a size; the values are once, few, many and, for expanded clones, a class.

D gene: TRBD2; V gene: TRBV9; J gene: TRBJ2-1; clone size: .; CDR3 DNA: TGTGCCAGCAGCCCCTGGCTAGCGGGGGGAAACAATGAGCAGTTCTTC; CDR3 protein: CASSPWLAGGNNEQFF
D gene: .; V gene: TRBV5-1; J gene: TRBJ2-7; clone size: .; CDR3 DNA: TGCGCCAGCAGCTTGGGCACCACGGGGGAGCAGTACTTC; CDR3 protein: CASSLGTTGEQYF
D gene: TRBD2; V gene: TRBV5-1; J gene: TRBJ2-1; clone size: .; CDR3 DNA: TGCGCCAGCAGCCTCCGACTAGCGGGAGATAATGAGCAGTTCTTC; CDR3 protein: CASSLRLAGDNEQFF
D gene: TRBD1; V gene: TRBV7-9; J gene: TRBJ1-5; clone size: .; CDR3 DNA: TGTGCCAGCAGCCTTGTAGGGGGCTTAAATCAGCCCCAGCATTTT; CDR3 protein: CASSLVGGLNQPQHF
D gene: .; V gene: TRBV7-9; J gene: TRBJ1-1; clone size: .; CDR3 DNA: TGTGCCAGCAGCTTATCAGTTCTGAACACTGAAGCTTTCTTT; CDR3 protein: CASSLSVLNTEAFF
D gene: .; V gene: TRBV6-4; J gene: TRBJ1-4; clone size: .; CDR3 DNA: TGTGCCAGCAGGGCCAGGACGGGGACTAATGAAAAACTGTTTTTT; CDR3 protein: CASRARTGTNEKLFF
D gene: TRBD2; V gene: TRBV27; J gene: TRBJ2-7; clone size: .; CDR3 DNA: TGTGCCAGCAGATCGCGGACTAGCGGGAGTTACGAGCAGTACTTC; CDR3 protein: CASRSRTSGSYEQYF
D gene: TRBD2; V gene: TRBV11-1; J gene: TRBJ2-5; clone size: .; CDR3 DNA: TGTGCCAGCAGCTTAACGGGACTAGCGGTACAAGAGACCCAGTACTTC; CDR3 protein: CASSLTGLAVQETQYF
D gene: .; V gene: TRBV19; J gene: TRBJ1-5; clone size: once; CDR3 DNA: TGTGCCAGTAGACCCAGAGGCTGGCAGCCCCAGCATTTT; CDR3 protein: CASRPRGWQPQHF
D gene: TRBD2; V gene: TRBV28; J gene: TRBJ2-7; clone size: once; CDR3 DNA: TGTGCCAGCAGTCTAGCGGTACCTTCCTACGAGCAGTACTTC; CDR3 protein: CASSLAVPSYEQYF
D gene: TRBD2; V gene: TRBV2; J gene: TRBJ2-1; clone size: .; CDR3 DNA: TGTGCCAGCAGTGATCTAAGCGGGAGTAAGAATGAGCAGTTCTTC; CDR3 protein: CASSDLSGSKNEQFF
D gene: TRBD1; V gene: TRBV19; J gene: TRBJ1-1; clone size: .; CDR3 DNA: TGTGCCAGTAGTATCATAGGGACAGGGGAGCGCCGGGCTTTCTTT; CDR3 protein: CASSIIGTGERRAFF
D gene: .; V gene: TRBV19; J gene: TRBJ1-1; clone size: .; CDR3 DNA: TGTGCCAGTAGTATAAGGGGGTTAAGGAACACTGAAGCTTTCTTT; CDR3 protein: CASSIRGLRNTEAFF
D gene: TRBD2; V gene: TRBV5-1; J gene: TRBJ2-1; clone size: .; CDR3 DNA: TGCGCCAGCAGCGCGGGACTAGCGGGACTGGGTGAGCAGTTCTTC; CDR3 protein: CASSAGLAGLGEQFF
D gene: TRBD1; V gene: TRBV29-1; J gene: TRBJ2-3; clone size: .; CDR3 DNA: TGCAGCGTTGAAGGGAGGGACAGGGGGAGGGATACGCAGTATTTT; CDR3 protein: CSVEGRDRGRDTQYF
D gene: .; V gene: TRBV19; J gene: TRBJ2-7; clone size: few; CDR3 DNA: TGTGCCAGTTCCATGACATGGGGCGCGGGATCCTACGAGCAGTACTTC; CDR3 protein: CASSMTWGAGSYEQYF
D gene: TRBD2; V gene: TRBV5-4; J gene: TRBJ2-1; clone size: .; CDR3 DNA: TGTGCCAGCAGCCCCGGGACTAGCGTCAATGAGCAGTTCTTC; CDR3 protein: CASSPGTSVNEQFF
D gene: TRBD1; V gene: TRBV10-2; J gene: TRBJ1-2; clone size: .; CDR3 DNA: TGCGCCAGCAGCAGGGGGTCCCCATCATATGGCTACACCTTC; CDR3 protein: CASSRGSPSYGYTF
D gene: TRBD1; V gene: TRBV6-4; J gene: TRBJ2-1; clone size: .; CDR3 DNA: TGTGCCAGCAGTGAAGGACAGGGGGGGAATGAGCAGTTCTTC; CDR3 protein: CASSEGQGGNEQFF
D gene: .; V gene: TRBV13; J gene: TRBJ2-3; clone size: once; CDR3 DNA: TGTGCCAGCAGCCGATGGGGGGAAGATACGCAGTATTTT; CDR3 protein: CASSRWGEDTQYF
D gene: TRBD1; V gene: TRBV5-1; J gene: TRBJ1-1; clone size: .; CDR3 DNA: TGCGCCAGCAGCGCACAGGGGGCGCAGGGTGAAGCTTTCTTT; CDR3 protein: CASSAQGAQGEAFF
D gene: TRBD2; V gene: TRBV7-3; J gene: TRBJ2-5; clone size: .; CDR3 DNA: TGTGCCAGCAGCTTAGGCGGGGGGGCTAATCAAGAGACCCAGTACTTC; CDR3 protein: CASSLGGGANQETQYF
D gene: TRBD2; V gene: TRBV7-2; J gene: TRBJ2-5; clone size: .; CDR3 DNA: TGTGCCAGCAGCTCGCGCTCAAGCGGGAGTAGAGAGACCCAGTACTTC; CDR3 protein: CASSSRSSGSRETQYF
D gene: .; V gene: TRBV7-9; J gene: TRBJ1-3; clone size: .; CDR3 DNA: TGTGCCAGCAGCTCCGGGGGGGCGCCAGGAAACACCATATATTTT; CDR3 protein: CASSSGGAPGNTIYF
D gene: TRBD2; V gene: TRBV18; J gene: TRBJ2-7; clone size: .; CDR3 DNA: TGTGCCAGCTCAGCACCGGGACTATCTTCCTACGAGCAGTACTTC; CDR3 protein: CASSAPGLSSYEQYF
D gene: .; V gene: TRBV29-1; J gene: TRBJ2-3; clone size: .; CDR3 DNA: TGCAGCGTTTACGAGAGCACAGATACGCAGTATTTT; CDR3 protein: CSVYESTDTQYF